Shown below are 31 T cell receptor beta chains from a single sample sequenced in a study of cytomegalovirus exposure and HLA in healthy donors. Use of 60 Vbeta and 13 Jbeta primers characterized the PCR. TCRdb keeps only in-frame clones here, not all; method: immunoSEQ multiplex PCR. The sample has 130,000 to 150,000 clones; around 75% are singletons. Input material: PBMCs. These receptors originate from a woman aged 25 to 39 in good health and CMV-seronegative.

The CDR3 region is CASSHGGTNYGYTF. The DNA for the CDR3 is TGTGCCAGCAGCCACGGAGGGACTAACTATGGCTACACCTTC. The rearrangement joins TRBV4-2 to TRBJ1-2; no clear D. The CDR3 runs to 14 residues. V was pared by 3 bases and J by 0 bases, with 8 bases between. Germline assignment: CDR1 LGHNA and CDR2 YNFKEQ.

The rearrangement uses TRBV7-2 and TRBJ2-1; TRBD2 matches 8 bases. The germline V gene has CDR1 SGHTA and CDR2 FQGNSA. The ends lost 7 bases at V and 3 bases at J; junction bases unmatched: 8. The CDR3 has 15 residues. The CDR3 DNA reads TGTGCCAGCAACACCCGGGAGGGCCTCTACAATGAGCAGTTCTTC. Protein sequence: CASNTREGLYNEQFF.

CDR3 coding DNA: TGCGCCAGCAGCCCGAGTGGGACTAGCACAGATACGCAGTATTTT. Its protein product is CASSPSGTSTDTQYF. J is TRBJ2-3 and V is TRBV4-3; weak D call: TRBD2 (6 bases). Looked up from germline, CDR1 is LGHNA and CDR2 is YSLEER. The CDR3 totals 15 residues. The germline V and J ends were trimmed by 4 bases and 0 bases, with 11 bases remaining between them.

This clone was found once. V and J are TRBV2 and TRBJ2-7, with TRBD2 matching 9 bases. Trimming took 10 bases from V and 5 from J; bases not matched to a gene: 9. The CDR3 covers 13 residues. The V gene's germline CDR1 is SNHLY and CDR2 FYNNEI. CDR3 sequence: CATVREGRDEQYF. CDR3 nucleotides: TGTGCCACCGTGCGGGAGGGCCGGGACGAGCAGTACTTC.

The chain uses TRBV7-9 and TRBJ1-6, with TRBD1 identical over 9 bases. Per germline, CDR1 SEHNR and CDR2 FQNEAQ (reference sequence). J gave up 10 bases and V 5 bases, and 9 bases lay outside the gene matches. CDR3 length equals 15 residues. DNA for the CDR3: TGTGCCAGCAGCCGAGCCGGGACAGGGAACTCACCCCTCCACTTT. This gives the protein CASSRAGTGNSPLHF.

This sequence joins TRBV5-1 and TRBJ2-3; 13 positions match TRBD2. Per the germline V gene, CDR1 is SGHRS and CDR2 is YFSETQ. The CDR3 covers 18 residues. The ends lost 5 bases at V and 4 bases at J; junction bases unmatched: 13. The CDR3 DNA sequence: TGCGCCAGCAGTAAGGGATTACTAGCGGGAGGGCCATCAGATACGCAGTATTTT. Translating gives CASSKGLLAGGPSDTQYF.

The CDR3 sequence: CATHGLPVYGYTF. The CDR3 nucleotides read TGTGCCACCCATGGGCTTCCCGTCTATGGCTACACCTTC. The chain combines TRBV6-1 with TRBJ1-2; D is uncertain. Trimming stripped 10 bases from V and 4 bases from J, with 16 bases between. CDR1 and CDR2 (germline): MNHNS, SASEGT. This CDR3 is built from 13 residues.

The V and J genes are TRBV19 and TRBJ1-1; D is perhaps TRBD1 (6 bases). With 5 bases removed from V and 11 bases from J, the gap between germline ends came to 21 bases. This CDR3 region has 14 residues. The germline V gene has CDR1 LNHDA and CDR2 SQIVND (reference sequence). CDR3 DNA sequence: TGTGCCAGTAGTCCAAACGAACAGGGTTTAAAGGCTTTCTTT. Translated, it gives CASSPNEQGLKAFF.

The chain recombines TRBV2 with TRBJ2-3; a weak D match, TRBD2 (7 bases). Trimming left V 3 bases short and J 14 bases short, with 21 bases between. Germline CDR1 and CDR2: SNHLY and FYNNEI. The CDR3 consists of 14 residues. The CDR3 DNA follows: TGTGCCAGCAGTGAGTTGGGGGCGGCTAGCGGCGGGTATTTT. This encodes CASSELGAASGGYF.

The gene calls are TRBV7-9 and TRBJ2-3, with TRBD2 identical over 11 bases. Germline-derived CDR1 and CDR2 are SEHNR and FQNEAQ (reference sequence). CDR3 length equals 16 residues. Trimming removed 5 bases from V and 3 bases from J; junction bases left unmatched: 7. CDR3 residues: CASSLSLAGVTDTQYF. The CDR3 coding sequence is TGTGCCAGCAGCCTATCACTAGCGGGGGTGACAGATACGCAGTATTTT.

This clone was counted only a few times. The gene calls are TRBV6-1 and TRBJ1-1, with D perhaps TRBD1 (5 bases). The CDR3 consists of 15 residues. Germline-derived CDR1 and CDR2 are MNHNS and SASEGT. V lost 4 bases to trimming and J lost 6 bases, with 18 bases between them. The CDR3 coding sequence is TGTGCCAGCAGTGCCCTTTCCCGAGTAGGGGCTGAAGCTTTCTTT. Its protein is CASSALSRVGAEAFF.

The chain links TRBV5-8 to TRBJ1-5, with 7 nucleotides matching TRBD1. This CDR3 comprises 14 residues. J was trimmed by 6 bases and V by 3 bases; bases with no gene match: 6. Germline V CDR1 and CDR2: SGHTS, YDEGEE. CDR3 sequence: CASSSTGTVQPQHF. The CDR3 DNA follows: TGTGCCAGCAGCTCGACAGGGACGGTTCAGCCCCAGCATTTT.

Regarding this clone: The germline gene is not matched at one end of the junction; a read error may be the cause. This chain uses TRBV7-9 with TRBJ1-1; TRBD1 might be the D (5 bases). CDR1 is SEHNR, CDR2 FQNEAQ, per germline (reference sequence). The length of the CDR3 is 11 residues. The DNA of the CDR3 is TGTTCCAGCAATGGGGGGAAAGGGGCTTTCTTT. Amino acid sequence: CSSNGGKGAFF.

The gene calls are TRBV11-2 and TRBJ2-3; 10 bases match TRBD2. The trim removed 0 bases at V and 4 bases at J, leaving 10 bases unmatched. Germline assignment: CDR1 SGHAT and CDR2 FQNNGV. This CDR3 is 18 amino acids long. CDR3 sequence (DNA): TGTGCCAGCAGCTTAGACGAGCGGGGGGGGCTTAGAGCAGATACGCAGTATTTT. Translated: CASSLDERGGLRADTQYF.

In its sample, this clone was seen once. The chain joins TRBV19 to TRBJ2-3; no clear D gene. The V end was cut by 1 base, the J end by 2 bases, with 10 bases between. CDR3 length: 15 residues. The germline gives CDR1 LNHDA, CDR2 SQIVND (reference sequence). The CDR3 DNA reads TGTGCCAGTAGTATAGGGGCCCAGCCCACAGATACGCAGTATTTT. The encoded protein is CASSIGAQPTDTQYF.

V gene TRBV5-1 combines with J gene TRBJ2-1; 8 bases match TRBD2. The trim removed 1 base at V and 5 bases at J, leaving 5 bases unmatched. Germline loops: CDR1 SGHRS, CDR2 YFSETQ. CDR3 length: 15 amino acids. CDR3 residues: CASSLRIAGNNEQFF. CDR3 DNA sequence: TGCGCCAGCAGCTTGCGGATAGCGGGGAACAATGAGCAGTTCTTC.

The chain has TRBV7-6 and TRBJ1-2; D is possibly TRBD1 (6 bases). Germline V lookup: CDR1 SGHVS, CDR2 FNYEAQ. V was pared by 4 bases and J by 2 bases, with 17 bases between. The CDR3 covers 16 residues. Here the CDR3 reads CASSSITGNRNYGYTF. CDR3 in DNA: TGTGCCAGCAGCTCAATCACAGGGAATCGGAACTATGGCTACACCTTC. Drawing the rest from reference TRBV7-6 and TRBJ1-2, the complete variable domain is GAGVSQSPRYKVTKRGQDVALRCDPISGHVSLYWYRQALGQGPEFLTYFNYEAQQDKSGLPNDRFSAERPEGSISTLTIQRTEQRDSAMYRCASSSITGNRNYGYTFGSGTRLTVV.

This chain connects TRBV30 to TRBJ2-3, with a weak D call TRBD1 (5 bases). V was cut by 3 bases and J by 0 bases, with 13 bases left in between. The CDR3 length is 15 residues. Germline assignment: CDR1 GTSNPN and CDR2 SVGIG (reference sequence). This CDR3 is CAWSGRTFSTDTQYF. For the CDR3, the DNA is TGTGCCTGGAGCGGTCGGACATTCAGCACAGATACGCAGTATTTT.

The rearrangement links TRBV10-2 to TRBJ2-2; TRBD2 agrees at 8 bases. Trimming at V came to 5 bases and at J to 8 bases, leaving 10 bases not matched to a gene. The CDR3 length is 15 residues. Germline V lookup: CDR1 WSHSY, CDR2 SAAADI. As DNA, the CDR3 is TGCGCCAGCAGTTTTAGCGGGATGGTGGGAGGGGAGCTGTTTTTT. Protein: CASSFSGMVGGELFF.

The CDR3 bases are TGTGCCAGCAGCTTATACCGGCGGGGGACAGATACGCAGTATTTT. Translation gives CASSLYRRGTDTQYF. The chain has TRBV11-2 and TRBJ2-3; 7 bases are shared with TRBD2. The V gene end was trimmed by 2 bases and the J gene end by 3 bases; junction bases not matched to a gene: 5. This CDR3 contains 15 residues. Germline CDR1 SGHAT, CDR2 FQNNGV.

V is TRBV2 and J is TRBJ1-6; 10 nucleotides agree with TRBD1. This CDR3 spans 14 amino acids. Trimming took 7 bases from V and 10 from J; bases not matched to a gene: 7. In germline, CDR1 is SNHLY, CDR2 FYNNEI. The CDR3 here is CASMTGTGASPLHF. The CDR3 coding sequence is TGTGCCAGCATGACCGGGACAGGGGCCTCACCCCTCCACTTT.

The chain joins TRBV30 to TRBJ1-6; D might be TRBD1 (5 bases). The CDR3 is 15 amino acids. The germline V and J ends were trimmed by 5 bases and 9 bases, with 20 bases remaining between them. In germline, CDR1 is GTSNPN, CDR2 SVGIG (reference sequence). CDR3 DNA sequence: TGTGCCTGGGCGCCTAGGCGGGACTGGGGTTCACCCCTCCACTTT. It is translated as CAWAPRRDWGSPLHF.

This clone occurred once. The chain has TRBV7-7 and TRBJ2-1; D perhaps matches TRBD1 (8 bases). The CDR3 is 14 residues long. Per germline, CDR1 SSHAT and CDR2 FNYEAQ (reference sequence). With 1 base removed from V and 6 bases from J, the gap between germline ends came to 10 bases. DNA for the CDR3: TGTGCCAGCAGCTTAGACAGGGGGGGCAATGAGCAGTTCTTC. This translates into CASSLDRGGNEQFF.

J is TRBJ2-5 and V is TRBV7-2; maybe TRBD2 (6 bases). The CDR3 is 14 amino acids. The V and J ends lost 5 bases and 2 bases respectively, with 12 bases between them. Germline loops: CDR1 SGHTA, CDR2 FQGNSA. The CDR3 coding sequence is TGTGCCAGCAGCCCCTCGGGACTTCAAGAGACCCAGTACTTC. This sequence encodes CASSPSGLQETQYF.

This rearrangement joins TRBV27 to TRBJ2-7; D is possibly TRBD1 (6 bases). The CDR3 contains 14 residues. Germline V gene data show CDR1 as MNHEY and CDR2 as SMNVEV (reference sequence). V was cut by 6 bases and J by 0 bases, with 12 bases left in between. The CDR3 loop is CASSYTGSSYEQYF. For the CDR3, the DNA is TGTGCCAGCAGCTACACAGGGAGCTCCTACGAGCAGTACTTC.

The genes are TRBV7-2 and TRBJ1-3, with 7 bases identical to TRBD1. J lost 4 bases, V lost 3 bases, and 6 bases had no gene match. Per the germline V gene, CDR1 is SGHTA and CDR2 is FQGNSA. This CDR3 spans 15 amino acids. CDR3 sequence: CASSLMTGSGNTIYF. CDR3 in DNA: TGTGCCAGCAGCTTGATGACAGGGTCCGGAAACACCATATATTTT.

This clone is a singleton in its sample. V is TRBV18 and J is TRBJ2-7, with TRBD1 as a possible D gene (5 bases). Germline V gene sequence: CDR1 KGHSH, CDR2 LQKENI. The CDR3 has 13 amino acids. V was shortened by 1 base and J by 5 bases, with 9 bases between the two germline ends. The CDR3, as DNA: TGTGCCAGCTCACCACGAATAGGGGACGAGCAGTACTTC. Amino acid sequence: CASSPRIGDEQYF.

J is TRBJ2-5 and V is TRBV7-8; 8 nucleotides agree with TRBD2. CDR1 SGHVS and CDR2 FQNEAQ come from the germline V gene. The V and J ends lost 6 bases and 6 bases, in that order; junction bases with no gene match: 15. The CDR3 contains 16 residues. CDR3: CASRVSAGGSKKTQYF. Written as DNA, the CDR3 is TGTGCCAGCAGGGTCTCTGCGGGAGGTAGTAAAAAGACCCAGTACTTC.

This chain joins TRBV27 and TRBJ2-2, with 7 bases identical to TRBD1. Germline lookup yields CDR1 MNHEY and CDR2 SMNVEV (reference sequence). This CDR3 is built from 14 residues. V dropped 3 bases and J dropped 3; count of bases not matched to a gene: 1. The CDR3 sequence is CASSLTGYTGELFF. Written as DNA, the CDR3 is TGTGCCAGCAGTTTGACAGGGTACACCGGGGAGCTGTTTTTT.

The chain carries TRBV19 and TRBJ1-4, with a possible D match to TRBD1 (5 bases). V lost 0 bases and J lost 3, with 8 bases in between. Germline V gene lookup returns CDR1 LNHDA and CDR2 SQIVND (reference sequence). This CDR3 region has 15 residues. Here the CDR3 DNA reads TGTGCCAGTAGTATAGAAGGGGAAGCTAATGAAAAACTGTTTTTT. It specifies CASSIEGEANEKLFF.

V is TRBV7-9 and J is TRBJ2-1, with D unclear. V was clipped by 3 bases and J by 8 bases, with 17 bases between them. This CDR3 is built from 15 residues. Germline lookup yields CDR1 SEHNR and CDR2 FQNEAQ (reference sequence). The DNA of the CDR3 is TGTGCCAGCAGCTTCGCGTCCTTAGTGGGCGATGAGCAGTTCTTC. Translating gives CASSFASLVGDEQFF.